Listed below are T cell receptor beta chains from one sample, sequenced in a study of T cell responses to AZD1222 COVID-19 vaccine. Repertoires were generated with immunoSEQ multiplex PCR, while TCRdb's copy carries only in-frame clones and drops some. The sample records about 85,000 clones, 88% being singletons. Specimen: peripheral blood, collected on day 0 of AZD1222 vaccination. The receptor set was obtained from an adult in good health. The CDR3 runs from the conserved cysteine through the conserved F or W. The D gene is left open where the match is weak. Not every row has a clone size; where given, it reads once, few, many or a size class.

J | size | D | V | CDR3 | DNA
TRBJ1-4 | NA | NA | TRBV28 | CASSWDDRIRRKGKLFF | TGTGCCAGCAGTTGGGATGACAGGATTAGGAGGAAGGGAAAACTGTTTTTT
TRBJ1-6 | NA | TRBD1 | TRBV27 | CASRRTGSNSPLHF | TGTGCCAGCAGGAGGACAGGTAGTAATTCACCCCTCCACTTT
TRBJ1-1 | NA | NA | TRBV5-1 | CASSSTQTRDTEAFF | TGCGCCAGCAGCTCCACTCAGACAAGGGACACTGAAGCTTTCTTT
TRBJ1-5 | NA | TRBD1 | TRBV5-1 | CASSRTGAGQPQHF | TGCGCCAGCAGCCGCACAGGGGCGGGGCAGCCCCAGCATTTT
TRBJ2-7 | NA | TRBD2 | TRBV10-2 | CASSDTASGISYEQYF | TGCGCCAGCAGTGATACGGCTAGCGGTATCTCCTACGAGCAGTACTTC
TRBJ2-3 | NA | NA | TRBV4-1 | CASSPVSTDTQYF | TGCGCCAGCAGCCCAGTAAGCACAGATACGCAGTATTTT
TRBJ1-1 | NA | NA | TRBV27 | CASSFGTNTEAFF | TGTGCCAGCAGTTTCGGGACGAACACTGAAGCTTTCTTT
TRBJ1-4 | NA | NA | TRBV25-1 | CASKVEGVEKLFF | TGTGCCAGCAAGGTGGAGGGGGTTGAAAAACTGTTTTTT
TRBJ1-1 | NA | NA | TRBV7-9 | CASSHARTVTEAFF | TGTGCCAGCAGCCATGCCAGGACAGTCACTGAAGCTTTCTTT
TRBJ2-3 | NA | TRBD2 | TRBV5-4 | CASSLAGLAGRTDTQYF | TGTGCCAGCAGCTTGGCAGGACTAGCGGGCCGCACAGATACGCAGTATTTT
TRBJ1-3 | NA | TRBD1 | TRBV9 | CASSPRGGSGNTIYF | TGTGCCAGCAGCCCCAGGGGGGGTTCTGGAAACACCATATATTTT
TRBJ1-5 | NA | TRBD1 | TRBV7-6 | CASSPGTGGYSNQPQHF | TGTGCCAGCAGCCCCGGGACAGGGGGGTATAGCAATCAGCCCCAGCATTTT
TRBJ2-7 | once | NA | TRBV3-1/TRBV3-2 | CASGRGSGTPRYEQYF | TGTGCCAGCGGAAGGGGGTCCGGGACCCCGCGCTACGAGCAGTACTTC
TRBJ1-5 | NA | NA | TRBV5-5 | CASSSGDRRSSRPQHF | TGTGCCAGCAGCTCCGGGGACCGACGATCTAGTCGGCCCCAGCATTTT
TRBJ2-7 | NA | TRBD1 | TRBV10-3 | CAISELRQGAGYEQYF | TGTGCCATCAGTGAGTTGAGACAGGGGGCCGGGTACGAGCAGTACTTC
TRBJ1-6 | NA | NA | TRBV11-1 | CASSFNRGSPLHF | TGTGCCAGCAGCTTTAATAGAGGTTCACCCCTCCACTTT
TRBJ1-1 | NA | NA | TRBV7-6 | CASSQGMNTEAFF | TGTGCCAGCAGCCAGGGGATGAACACTGAAGCTTTCTTT
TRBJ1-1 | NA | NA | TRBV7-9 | CAGGGSGEAFF | TGTGCCGGAGGGGGTTCCGGGGAAGCTTTCTTT
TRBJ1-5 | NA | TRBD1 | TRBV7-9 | CASSFDGTDQPQHF | TGTGCCAGCAGCTTCGACGGGACAGATCAGCCCCAGCATTTT
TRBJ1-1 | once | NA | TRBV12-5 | CASGTTGVLNTEAFF | TGTGCTAGTGGCACCACCGGGGTTCTGAACACTGAAGCTTTCTTT
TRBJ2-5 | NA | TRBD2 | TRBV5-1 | CASSPPAGSKETQYF | TGCGCCAGCAGCCCGCCAGCGGGATCTAAGGAGACCCAGTACTTC
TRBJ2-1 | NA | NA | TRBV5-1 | CASSLARGSYNEQFF | TGCGCCAGCAGCTTGGCCAGGGGCTCCTACAATGAGCAGTTCTTC
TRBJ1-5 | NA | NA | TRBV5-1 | CASSSSGDSNQPQHF | TGCGCCAGCAGCTCGTCAGGGGATAGCAATCAGCCCCAGCATTTT
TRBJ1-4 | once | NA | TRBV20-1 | CSASWGPEKLFF | TGCAGTGCTAGTTGGGGCCCGGAAAAACTGTTTTTT
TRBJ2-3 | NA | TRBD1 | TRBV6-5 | CASSFDRETDTQYF | TGTGCCAGCAGTTTCGACAGGGAGACAGATACGCAGTATTTT
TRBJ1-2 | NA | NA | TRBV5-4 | CASTGDGGRSRHLTF | TGTGCCAGCACCGGCGACGGGGGCCGCTCCCGGCATCTCACCTTC
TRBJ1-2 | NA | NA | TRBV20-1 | CSATARGYTF | TGCAGTGCCACGGCCAGAGGCTACACCTTC
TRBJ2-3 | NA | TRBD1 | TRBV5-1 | CASSLVGTGGPTDTQYF | TGCGCCAGCAGCTTGGTGGGGACAGGGGGCCCCACAGATACGCAGTATTTT
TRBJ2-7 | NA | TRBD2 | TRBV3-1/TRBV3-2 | CASSPTSGRVEQYF | TGTGCCAGCAGCCCCACTAGCGGGAGGGTCGAGCAGTACTTC
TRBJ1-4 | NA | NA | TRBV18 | CASSPREANEKLFF | TGTGCCAGCTCGCCGAGGGAGGCTAATGAAAAACTGTTTTTT
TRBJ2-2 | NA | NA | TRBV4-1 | CASSQRERDGELFF | TGCGCCAGCAGCCAACGGGAGAGGGACGGGGAGCTGTTTTTT
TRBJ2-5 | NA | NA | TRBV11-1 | CASTLGSSVQETQYF | TGTGCCAGCACCCTGGGGTCTAGCGTTCAAGAGACCCAGTACTTC
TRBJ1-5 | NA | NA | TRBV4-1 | CASSQDGRYNQPQHF | TGCGCCAGCAGCCAAGATGGACGGTACAATCAGCCCCAGCATTTT
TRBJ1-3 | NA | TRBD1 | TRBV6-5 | CASSDRTDGNTIYF | TGTGCCAGTTCGGACAGGACAGACGGAAACACCATATATTTT
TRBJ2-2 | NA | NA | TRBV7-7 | CASSPGHVNTGELFF | TGTGCTAGCAGCCCAGGACACGTCAACACCGGGGAGCTGTTTTTT
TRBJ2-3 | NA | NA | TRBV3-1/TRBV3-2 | CASSQMKTGFTDTQYF | TGTGCCAGCAGCCAGATGAAGACAGGCTTCACAGATACGCAGTATTTT
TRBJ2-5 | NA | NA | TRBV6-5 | CASAPRLGGTQYF | TGTGCCAGCGCGCCCAGGTTGGGGGGAACCCAGTACTTC
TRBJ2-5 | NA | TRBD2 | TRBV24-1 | CATSDLGLAGSQETQYF | TGTGCCACCAGTGACCTCGGACTAGCGGGTTCCCAAGAGACCCAGTACTTC
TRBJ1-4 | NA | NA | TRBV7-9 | CASSNRGSVGSEKLFF | TGTGCCAGCAGCAATAGAGGGTCGGTGGGCAGCGAAAAACTGTTTTTT
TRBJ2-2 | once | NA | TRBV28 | CASGLGWGTGELFF | TGTGCCAGCGGCTTGGGTTGGGGGACCGGGGAGCTGTTTTTT
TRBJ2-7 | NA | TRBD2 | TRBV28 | CASSSGGSTYEQYF | TGTGCCAGCAGCTCGGGCGGGAGTACGTACGAGCAGTACTTC
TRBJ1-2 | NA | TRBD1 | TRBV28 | CASRKQGNYGYTF | TGTGCCAGCAGAAAACAGGGGAACTATGGCTACACCTTC
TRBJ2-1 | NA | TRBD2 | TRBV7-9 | CASSQRLAVNEQFF | TGTGCCAGCAGCCAACGACTAGCGGTCAATGAGCAGTTCTTC
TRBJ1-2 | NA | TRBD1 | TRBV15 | CATSSLIIQGEHYGYTF | TGTGCCACCAGCAGCCTTATTATACAGGGGGAACACTATGGCTACACCTTC
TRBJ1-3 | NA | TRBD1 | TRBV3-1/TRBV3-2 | CASGTAGNTIYF | TGTGCCAGCGGGACAGCTGGAAACACCATATATTTT
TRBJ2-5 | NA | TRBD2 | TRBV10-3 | CAISLTSGPETQYF | TGTGCCATCAGCCTAACTAGCGGGCCGGAGACCCAGTACTTC
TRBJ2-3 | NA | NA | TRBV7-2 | CASSLVATPDTQYF | TGTGCCAGCAGCTTAGTTGCGACCCCAGATACGCAGTATTTT
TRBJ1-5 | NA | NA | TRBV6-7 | CASSYSVVNSNQPQHF | TGTGCCAGCAGTTACTCGGTTGTAAATAGCAATCAGCCCCAGCATTTT
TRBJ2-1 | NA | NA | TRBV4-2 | CASSQTVYNEQFF | TGTGCCAGCAGCCAGACAGTTTACAATGAGCAGTTCTTC
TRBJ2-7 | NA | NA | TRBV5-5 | CASSLGQSSYEQYF | TGTGCCAGCAGCTTGGGACAGAGCTCCTACGAGCAGTACTTC
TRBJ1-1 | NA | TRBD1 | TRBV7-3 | CASSETGTVGEEAFF | TGTGCCAGCAGCGAGACCGGGACAGTGGGGGAAGAAGCTTTCTTT
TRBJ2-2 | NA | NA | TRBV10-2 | CASSPGRNQYAGELFF | TGCGCCAGCAGCCCCGGACGGAATCAGTACGCCGGGGAGCTGTTTTTT
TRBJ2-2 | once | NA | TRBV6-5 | CASTGPTGELFF | TGTGCCAGCACAGGGCCCACCGGGGAGCTGTTTTTT
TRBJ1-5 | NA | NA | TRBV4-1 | CASSQAGAASNQPQHF | TGCGCCAGCAGCCAAGCCGGGGCGGCTAGCAATCAGCCCCAGCATTTT